This T cell receptor (beta chain) was obtained from a study of response to subunit inactivated influenza vaccine. TCRdb independently ran MiXCR on the RT-PCR reads; one entry per CDR3 protein. The profile shows a few hundred thousand distinct CDR3 sequences, just over 20% of them singletons. Study observations and caveats: Each seasonal flu vaccination may recruit only limited new T cells, authors suggested.

The table lists this clonotype with many counts. No antigen is known for it. The sequence was obtained from a man aged 50 to 69 who received an inactivated influenza vaccine. This sample comprised PBMCs from blood, obtained 21 months after vaccination.

In nucleotides, the CDR3 is TGTGCCAGCAGCCCCTTAGTCGGGAACTATGGCTACACCTTC. Translating gives CASSPLVGNYGYTF. This chain joins TRBV9 and TRBJ1-2; the D is unclear. Germline V gene lookup returns CDR1 SGDLS and CDR2 YYNGEE. The CDR3 runs to 14 residues. V was cut by 4 bases and J by 2 bases, with 12 bases left in between.